This entry lists 7 T cell receptor beta chains sequenced from one sample in a study of blood T cell repertoires in COVID-19 (dated by TCRdb to 2018 to 2021). The library was built by means of the immunoSEQ multiplex PCR assay. The source is immuneACCESS, and TCRdb retained only in-frame sequences with V and J called. Part of the clones is not carried over; for the studies checked, unresolved V genes explain less than half of this, and the remainder is unexplained. In all, the sample holds 130,000 to 150,000 clones, and around 75% of those were seen once. The ten largest clones capture approximately 5.2% of the sample. The sample was peripheral blood. Source of these receptors: an older woman with COVID-19, enrolled during active disease.

The chain couples TRBV6-6 to TRBJ1-1; 12 bases are a match to TRBD1. CDR1 is MNHNY, CDR2 SVGAGI, per germline (reference sequence). The V gene end was trimmed by 4 bases and the J gene end by 6 bases; junction bases not matched to a gene: 6. The CDR3 extends over 15 amino acids. CDR3 in amino acids: CASSSPGQGAPEAFF. As DNA, the CDR3 is TGTGCCAGCAGTTCCCCGGGACAGGGGGCGCCTGAAGCTTTCTTT.

The J gene is TRBJ2-7, the V gene TRBV18; 7 positions agree with TRBD1. V lost 6 bases, J lost 2 bases, and 4 bases stayed unmatched. The CDR3 has 13 amino acids. The V gene's germline CDR1 is KGHSH and CDR2 LQKENI. For the CDR3, the DNA is TGTGCCAGCTCTCAGGGGACAGCCTACGAGCAGTACTTC. It translates to CASSQGTAYEQYF.

The chain carries TRBV28 and TRBJ1-5; 7 bases line up with TRBD1. The CDR3 extends over 14 amino acids. The V gene end was trimmed by 7 bases and the J gene end by 2 bases; junction bases not matched to a gene: 5. The germline V gene has CDR1 MDHEN and CDR2 SYDVKM. The CDR3 loop is CASNQGGGNQPQHF. CDR3 in DNA: TGTGCCAGCAACCAGGGGGGAGGCAATCAGCCCCAGCATTTT.

This chain links TRBV21-1 with TRBJ2-5; TRBD2 is the table's D call, not checked against the DNA. TRBV21-1 is an annotated pseudogene. This CDR3 region has 18 residues. CDR3 residues: CASSKEWLAGGHKETQYF. The CDR3 bases are TGTGCCAGCAGCAAAGAATGGCTAGCGGGGGGCCACAAAGAGACCCAGTACTTC.

The chain uses TRBV5-1 and TRBJ2-7; D unclear. The germline gives CDR1 SGHRS, CDR2 YFSETQ. Between the trimmed V and J ends, which lost 2 bases and 2 bases, there was a span of 11 bases. This CDR3 has 14 amino acids. The CDR3 DNA reads as TGCGCCAGCAGCTTCTCATCCGGAGCCTACGAGCAGTACTTC. It encodes CASSFSSGAYEQYF. Looking up the rest from reference TRBV5-1 and TRBJ2-7 gives the full variable domain: KAGVTQTPRYLIKTRGQQVTLSCSPISGHRSVSWYQQTPGQGLQFLFEYFSETQRNKGNFPGRFSGRQFSNSRSEMNVSTLELGDSALYLCASSFSSGAYEQYFGPGTRLTVT.

V is TRBV6-5 and J is TRBJ2-1, with 7 positions matching TRBD2. Germline CDR1 MNHEY, CDR2 SVGAGI. The CDR3 sequence is 14 residues long. With V trimmed by 2 bases and J by 9 bases, 7 bases remained unmatched. The CDR3 here is CASSYLGGVSEQFF. Here the CDR3 DNA reads TGTGCCAGCAGTTACCTGGGGGGGGTCAGTGAGCAGTTCTTC.

This CDR3 reads CASSQERGRSYEQYF. As DNA, the CDR3 is TGTGCCAGCAGCCAAGAGCGGGGGAGGTCCTACGAGCAGTACTTC. The V gene is TRBV4-2, the J gene TRBJ2-7; 7 bases match TRBD2. CDR1 and CDR2 (germline): LGHNA, YNFKEQ. The CDR3 sequence is 15 residues long. V lost 0 bases, J lost 1 base, and 3 bases stayed unmatched.